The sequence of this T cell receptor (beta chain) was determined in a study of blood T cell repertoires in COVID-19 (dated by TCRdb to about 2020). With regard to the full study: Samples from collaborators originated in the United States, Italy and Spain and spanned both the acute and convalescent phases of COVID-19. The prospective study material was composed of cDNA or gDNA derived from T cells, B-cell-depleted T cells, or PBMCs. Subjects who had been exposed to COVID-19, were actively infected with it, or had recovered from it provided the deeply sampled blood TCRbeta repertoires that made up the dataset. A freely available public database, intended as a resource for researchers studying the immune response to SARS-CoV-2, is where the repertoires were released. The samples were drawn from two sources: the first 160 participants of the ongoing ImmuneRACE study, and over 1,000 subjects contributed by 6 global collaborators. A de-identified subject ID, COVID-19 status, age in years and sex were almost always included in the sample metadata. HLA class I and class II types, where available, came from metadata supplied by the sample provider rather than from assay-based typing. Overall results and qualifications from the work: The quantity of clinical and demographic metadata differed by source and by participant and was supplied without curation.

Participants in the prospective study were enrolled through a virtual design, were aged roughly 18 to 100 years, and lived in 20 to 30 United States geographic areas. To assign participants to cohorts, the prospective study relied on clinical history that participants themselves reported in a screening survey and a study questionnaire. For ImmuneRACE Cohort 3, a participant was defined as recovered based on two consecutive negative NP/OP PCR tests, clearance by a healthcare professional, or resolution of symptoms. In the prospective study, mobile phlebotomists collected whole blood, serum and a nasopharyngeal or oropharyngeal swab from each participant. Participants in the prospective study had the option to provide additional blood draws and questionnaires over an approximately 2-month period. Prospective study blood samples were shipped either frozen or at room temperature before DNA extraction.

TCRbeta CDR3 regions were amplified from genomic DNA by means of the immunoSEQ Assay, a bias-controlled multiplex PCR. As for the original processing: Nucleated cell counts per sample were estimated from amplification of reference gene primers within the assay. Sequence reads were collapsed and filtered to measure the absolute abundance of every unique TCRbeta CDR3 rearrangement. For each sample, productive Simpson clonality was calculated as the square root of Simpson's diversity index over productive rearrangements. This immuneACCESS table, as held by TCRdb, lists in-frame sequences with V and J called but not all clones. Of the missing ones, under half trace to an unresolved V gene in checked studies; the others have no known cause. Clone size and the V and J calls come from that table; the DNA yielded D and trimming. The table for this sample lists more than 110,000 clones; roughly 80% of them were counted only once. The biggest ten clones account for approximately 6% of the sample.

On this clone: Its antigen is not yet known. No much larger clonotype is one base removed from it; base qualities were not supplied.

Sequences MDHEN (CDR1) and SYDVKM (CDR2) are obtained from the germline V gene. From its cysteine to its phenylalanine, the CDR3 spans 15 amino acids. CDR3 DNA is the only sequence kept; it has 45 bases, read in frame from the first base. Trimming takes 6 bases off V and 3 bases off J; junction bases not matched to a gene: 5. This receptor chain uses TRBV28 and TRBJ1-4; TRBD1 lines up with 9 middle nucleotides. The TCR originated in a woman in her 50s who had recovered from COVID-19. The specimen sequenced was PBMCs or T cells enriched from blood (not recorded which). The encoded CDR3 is CASRYRGPANEKLFF. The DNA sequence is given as TGTGCCAGCAGGTACAGGGGGCCGGCTAATGAAAAACTGTTTTTT. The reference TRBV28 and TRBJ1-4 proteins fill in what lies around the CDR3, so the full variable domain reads DVKVTQSSRYLVKRTGEKVFLECVQDMDHENMFWYRQDPGLGLRLIYFSYDVKMKEKGDIPEGYSVSREKKERFSLILESASTNQTSMYLCASRYRGPANEKLFFGSGTQLSVL.